Listed below are T cell receptor beta chains from one sample, sequenced in a study of T-cell reconstitution after alpha-beta-depleted transplantation in children. TCRdb reprocessed the PCR reads with MiXCR, giving one entry per CDR3 protein. The profile shows 200,000 to 250,000 distinct CDR3 sequences, approximately 8% of them singletons. Sequenced material: PBMCs, mostly from graft donor cells, taken 360 days after TCRalphabeta/CD19-depleted stem cell transplant. These receptors were obtained from a male patient aged 2 to 10 who had a stem cell transplant for acute myeloid leukemia, so the T cells may come from the graft donor. The CDR3 runs from the conserved cysteine through the conserved F or W. The D gene is left open where the match is weak. Clone size appears in some rows only: once, few, many, or a class for an expanded clone.

j_gene: TRBJ2-3; d_gene: -; v_gene: TRBV2; abundance: few; CDR3nt: TGTGCCAGCAAGAGAGATACGCAGTATTTT; CDR3aa: CASKRDTQYF
j_gene: TRBJ1-2; d_gene: -; v_gene: TRBV2; abundance: few; CDR3nt: TGTGCCGCCCTCCCCTCTCTGACAGTCCATGGCTACACCTTC; CDR3aa: CAALPSLTVHGYTF
j_gene: TRBJ2-5; d_gene: TRBD1; v_gene: TRBV5-1; abundance: -; CDR3nt: TGCGCCAGCAGGAGACAGGGGGCAGAGACCCAGTACTTC; CDR3aa: CASRRQGAETQYF
j_gene: TRBJ1-2; d_gene: TRBD1; v_gene: TRBV12-3/TRBV12-4; abundance: -; CDR3nt: TGTGCCAGCAGTCCCCCGGGACAGATCTACTATGGCTACACCTTC; CDR3aa: CASSPPGQIYYGYTF
j_gene: TRBJ2-3; d_gene: TRBD2; v_gene: TRBV5-1; abundance: many; CDR3nt: TGCGCCAGCAGCTTCGTAGCGGGCCCAGATACGCAGTATTTT; CDR3aa: CASSFVAGPDTQYF
j_gene: TRBJ1-1; d_gene: TRBD1; v_gene: TRBV28; abundance: few; CDR3nt: TGTGCCAGCAGTTTAAGCTTGACAGGGAGGTCTGAAGCTTTCTTT; CDR3aa: CASSLSLTGRSEAFF
j_gene: TRBJ2-5; d_gene: TRBD2; v_gene: TRBV7-9; abundance: few; CDR3nt: TGTGCCAGCAGCTTCGCGCCTAGCGGACTTCAAGAGACCCAGTACTTC; CDR3aa: CASSFAPSGLQETQYF
j_gene: TRBJ1-2; d_gene: TRBD1; v_gene: TRBV10-3; abundance: many; CDR3nt: TGTGCCATCAGTGAGGACAGGGACTATGGCTACACCTTC; CDR3aa: CAISEDRDYGYTF
j_gene: TRBJ2-1; d_gene: -; v_gene: TRBV7-6; abundance: -; CDR3nt: TGTGCCAGCAGCCCCCTTGGCGCTACACCCTCCTACAATGAGCAGTTCTTC; CDR3aa: CASSPLGATPSYNEQFF
j_gene: TRBJ2-1; d_gene: TRBD2; v_gene: TRBV12-3/TRBV12-4; abundance: few; CDR3nt: TGTGCCAGCAGTTTCTCTCGGCGGGGGGGCCTTGAGCAGTTCTTC; CDR3aa: CASSFSRRGGLEQFF
j_gene: TRBJ2-7; d_gene: -; v_gene: TRBV7-3; abundance: -; CDR3nt: TGTGCCAGCAGCCCCCGTCCCCCCTACGAGCAGTACTTC; CDR3aa: CASSPRPPYEQYF
j_gene: TRBJ2-1; d_gene: -; v_gene: TRBV7-2; abundance: many; CDR3nt: TGTGCCAGCAGCAAAGTGGCGATCAGTGCAAGGAATGAGCAGTTCTTC; CDR3aa: CASSKVAISARNEQFF
j_gene: TRBJ2-1; d_gene: -; v_gene: TRBV4-2; abundance: many; CDR3nt: TGTGCCAGCAGCCAAGAAGGGGACTACAATGAGCAGTTCTTC; CDR3aa: CASSQEGDYNEQFF
j_gene: TRBJ2-7; d_gene: TRBD1; v_gene: TRBV6-5; abundance: few; CDR3nt: TGTGCCAGCAGTTACTCGAAAGGGGGCGGTTACGAGCAGTACTTC; CDR3aa: CASSYSKGGGYEQYF
j_gene: TRBJ1-5; d_gene: TRBD1; v_gene: TRBV5-1; abundance: -; CDR3nt: TGCGCCAGCAGCCCCGGACAGGGTAGCAATCAGCCCCAGCATTTT; CDR3aa: CASSPGQGSNQPQHF
j_gene: TRBJ2-1; d_gene: -; v_gene: TRBV7-3; abundance: -; CDR3nt: TGTGCCAGCAGCTTAAGGGCCGGGGGTGGGACCGGAGCTGATGAGCAGTTCTTC; CDR3aa: CASSLRAGGGTGADEQFF
j_gene: TRBJ1-1; d_gene: TRBD1; v_gene: TRBV7-2; abundance: -; CDR3nt: TGTGCCAGCAGCCTAGCCGGGACAGTTCGTCAAACTGAAGCTTTCTTT; CDR3aa: CASSLAGTVRQTEAFF
j_gene: TRBJ2-5; d_gene: -; v_gene: TRBV20-1; abundance: many; CDR3nt: TGCAGTGCTAGAGAAGCGCCCCGGGAGACCCAGTACTTC; CDR3aa: CSAREAPRETQYF
j_gene: TRBJ2-1; d_gene: TRBD2; v_gene: TRBV29-1; abundance: few; CDR3nt: TGCAGCGCGGGGACTAGCGGGAACTCCCACCAGTTCTTC; CDR3aa: CSAGTSGNSHQFF
j_gene: TRBJ2-7; d_gene: TRBD2; v_gene: TRBV15; abundance: -; CDR3nt: TGTGCCACCAGCAGCCCTAGCGGATATGGCTACGAGCAGTACTTC; CDR3aa: CATSSPSGYGYEQYF
j_gene: TRBJ2-1; d_gene: -; v_gene: TRBV7-3; abundance: -; CDR3nt: TGTGCCAGCAGCTTAATAGGGACGCTGTTCTTC; CDR3aa: CASSLIGTLFF
j_gene: TRBJ1-4; d_gene: -; v_gene: TRBV25-1; abundance: -; CDR3nt: TGTGCCAGCAGTGGGGCCCACAAAAGAGAAAAACTGTTTTTT; CDR3aa: CASSGAHKREKLFF
j_gene: TRBJ2-3; d_gene: TRBD2; v_gene: TRBV11-2; abundance: many; CDR3nt: TGTGCCAGCGGTACGGGACTAGCGGGAGTCACAGATACGCAGTATTTT; CDR3aa: CASGTGLAGVTDTQYF
j_gene: TRBJ1-5; d_gene: -; v_gene: TRBV7-8; abundance: -; CDR3nt: TGTGCCAGCAGAGTAGGGACGTATAGCAATCAGCCCCAGCATTTT; CDR3aa: CASRVGTYSNQPQHF
j_gene: TRBJ1-2; d_gene: -; v_gene: TRBV12-3/TRBV12-4; abundance: -; CDR3nt: TGTGCCAGCAGTTTAGTCCCCCACAACTATGGCTACACCTTC; CDR3aa: CASSLVPHNYGYTF
j_gene: TRBJ2-5; d_gene: -; v_gene: TRBV9; abundance: many; CDR3nt: TGTGCCAGCAGCATCGGCAGCCAAGAGACCCAGTACTTC; CDR3aa: CASSIGSQETQYF
j_gene: TRBJ1-4; d_gene: -; v_gene: TRBV20-1; abundance: few; CDR3nt: TGCAGTGCTAGAGGCAGGATCCCATCAACTAATGAAAAACTGTTTTTT; CDR3aa: CSARGRIPSTNEKLFF
j_gene: TRBJ1-1; d_gene: -; v_gene: TRBV12-3/TRBV12-4; abundance: many; CDR3nt: TGTGCCAGCAGTTTATGGAGAATGAACACTGAAGCTTTCTTT; CDR3aa: CASSLWRMNTEAFF
j_gene: TRBJ2-1; d_gene: TRBD1; v_gene: TRBV10-3; abundance: -; CDR3nt: TGTGCCACCATGGGCTTCCAGGGACAGAGCTCCTACAATGAGCAGTTCTTC; CDR3aa: CATMGFQGQSSYNEQFF
j_gene: TRBJ2-1; d_gene: -; v_gene: TRBV20-1; abundance: many; CDR3nt: TGCAGTGCTATGCCCGGGACCAATGAGCAGTTCTTC; CDR3aa: CSAMPGTNEQFF
j_gene: TRBJ1-1; d_gene: -; v_gene: TRBV20-1; abundance: -; CDR3nt: TGCAGTGCCCGATCTATCCCTACAGGGCACACTATGAACACTGAAGCTTTCTTT; CDR3aa: CSARSIPTGHTMNTEAFF
j_gene: TRBJ2-2; d_gene: -; v_gene: TRBV15; abundance: many; CDR3nt: TGTGCCACCAGCAGAGTTCTACCCCACACCGGGGAGCTGTTTTTT; CDR3aa: CATSRVLPHTGELFF
j_gene: TRBJ1-4; d_gene: -; v_gene: TRBV4-1; abundance: medium-sized; CDR3nt: TGCGCCAGCAGCCAAGATAGACAGTTCGAAAAACTGTTTTTT; CDR3aa: CASSQDRQFEKLFF
j_gene: TRBJ2-1; d_gene: -; v_gene: TRBV20-1; abundance: many; CDR3nt: TGCAGTGCTAGTCTTACGGGGTCCCATGAGCAGTTCTTC; CDR3aa: CSASLTGSHEQFF
j_gene: TRBJ2-1; d_gene: TRBD2; v_gene: TRBV18; abundance: few; CDR3nt: TGTGCCAGCTCACCGATTAGCGGGAGAGATGAGCAGTTCTTC; CDR3aa: CASSPISGRDEQFF
j_gene: TRBJ2-1; d_gene: -; v_gene: TRBV4-1; abundance: -; CDR3nt: TGCGCCAGCAGCGTTAGAGAGAGCGGAGTTTACAATGAGCAGTTCTTC; CDR3aa: CASSVRESGVYNEQFF
j_gene: TRBJ2-3; d_gene: -; v_gene: TRBV20-1; abundance: -; CDR3nt: TGCAGTGGTCACACCCGGGTCCCAGATACGCAGTATTTT; CDR3aa: CSGHTRVPDTQYF
j_gene: TRBJ2-7; d_gene: -; v_gene: TRBV18; abundance: many; CDR3nt: TGTGCCAGCTCACCGAGCCCGTTCTACGAGCAGTACTTC; CDR3aa: CASSPSPFYEQYF
j_gene: TRBJ2-7; d_gene: TRBD1; v_gene: TRBV7-8; abundance: -; CDR3nt: TGTGCCAGCAGCTCCCGGGACAGGGGGCCGTGGGAGCAGTACTTC; CDR3aa: CASSSRDRGPWEQYF
j_gene: TRBJ2-3; d_gene: TRBD1; v_gene: TRBV18; abundance: -; CDR3nt: TGTGCCAGCTCACCTCAGGACAGGGGGAGCACAGATACGCAGTATTTT; CDR3aa: CASSPQDRGSTDTQYF
j_gene: TRBJ1-5; d_gene: -; v_gene: TRBV5-1; abundance: many; CDR3nt: TGCGCCAGCAGCGGAACTACAGGAGACGTTCAGCATTTT; CDR3aa: CASSGTTGDVQHF
j_gene: TRBJ1-2; d_gene: -; v_gene: TRBV12-3/TRBV12-4; abundance: few; CDR3nt: TGTGCCAGCAGTTTTGGGTCTGGGTATGGCTACACCTTC; CDR3aa: CASSFGSGYGYTF